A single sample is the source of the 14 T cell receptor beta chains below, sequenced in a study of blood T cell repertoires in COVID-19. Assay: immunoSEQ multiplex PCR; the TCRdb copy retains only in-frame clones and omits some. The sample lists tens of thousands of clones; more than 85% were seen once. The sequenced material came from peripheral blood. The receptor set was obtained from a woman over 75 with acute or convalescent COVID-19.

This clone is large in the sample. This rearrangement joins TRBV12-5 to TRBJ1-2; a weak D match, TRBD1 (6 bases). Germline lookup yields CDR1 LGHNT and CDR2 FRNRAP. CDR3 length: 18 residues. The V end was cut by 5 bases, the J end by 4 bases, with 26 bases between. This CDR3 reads CASGPPPPRTATGYGYTF. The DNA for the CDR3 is TGTGCTAGTGGTCCCCCACCCCCTCGGACAGCGACGGGCTATGGCTACACCTTC.

Here the CDR3 reads CASSLARQGNTIYF. CDR3 nucleotides: TGTGCCAGCAGCTTAGCGAGGCAGGGAAACACCATATATTTT. The chain is built from TRBV7-9 and TRBJ1-3; D call uncertain. The germline V gene has CDR1 SEHNR and CDR2 FQNEAQ (reference sequence). V was cut by 0 bases and J by 4 bases, with 7 bases left in between. CDR3 size: 14 residues.

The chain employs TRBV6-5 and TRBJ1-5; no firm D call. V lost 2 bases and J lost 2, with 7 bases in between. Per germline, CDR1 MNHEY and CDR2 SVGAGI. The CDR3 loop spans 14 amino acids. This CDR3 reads CASSYSTGNQPQHF. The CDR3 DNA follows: TGTGCCAGCAGTTACAGCACGGGCAATCAGCCCCAGCATTTT.

CDR3 protein: CAWSLQGDQPQHF. Written as DNA, the CDR3 is TGTGCCTGGAGTTTGCAGGGGGATCAGCCCCAGCATTTT. V is TRBV30 and J is TRBJ1-5; 7 bases match TRBD1. J gave up 5 bases and V 2 bases, and 3 bases lay outside the gene matches. In germline, CDR1 is GTSNPN, CDR2 SVGIG (reference sequence). The CDR3 is 13 residues long.

The CDR3 bases are TGTGCCAGCAGCAGACGCCCGGCGGGGGAAAAACTGTTTTTT. Translating gives CASSRRPAGEKLFF. This chain uses TRBV3-1 (or the pseudogene TRBV3-2) with TRBJ1-4; D unresolved. Trimming shortened V by 5 bases and J by 8 bases, and 15 bases separated the two germline ends. Germline values: CDR1 LGHDT, CDR2 YNNKEL (reference sequence). The CDR3 is 14 residues long.

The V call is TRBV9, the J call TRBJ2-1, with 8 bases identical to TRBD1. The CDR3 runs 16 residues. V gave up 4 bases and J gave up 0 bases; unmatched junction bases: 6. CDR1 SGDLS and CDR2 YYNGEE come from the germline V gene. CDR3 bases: TGTGCCAGCAGCCCGGACAGGGTGGCCTCCTACAATGAGCAGTTCTTC. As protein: CASSPDRVASYNEQFF.

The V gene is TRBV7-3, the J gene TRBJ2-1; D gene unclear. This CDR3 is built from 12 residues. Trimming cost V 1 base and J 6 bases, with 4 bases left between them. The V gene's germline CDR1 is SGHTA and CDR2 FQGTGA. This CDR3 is CASSLSANEQFF. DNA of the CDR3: TGTGCCAGCAGCTTAAGCGCCAATGAGCAGTTCTTC.

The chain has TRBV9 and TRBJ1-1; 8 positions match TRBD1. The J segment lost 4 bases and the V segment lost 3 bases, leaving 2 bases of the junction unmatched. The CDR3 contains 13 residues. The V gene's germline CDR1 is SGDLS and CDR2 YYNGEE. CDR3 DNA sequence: TGTGCCAGCAGCGGAACAGGGGGCACTGAAGCTTTCTTT. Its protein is CASSGTGGTEAFF.

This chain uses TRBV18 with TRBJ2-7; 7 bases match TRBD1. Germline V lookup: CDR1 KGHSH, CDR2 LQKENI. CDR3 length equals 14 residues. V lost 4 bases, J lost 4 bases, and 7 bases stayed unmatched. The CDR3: CASSLSGTVYEQYF. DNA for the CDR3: TGTGCCAGCTCACTATCCGGGACAGTATACGAGCAGTACTTC.

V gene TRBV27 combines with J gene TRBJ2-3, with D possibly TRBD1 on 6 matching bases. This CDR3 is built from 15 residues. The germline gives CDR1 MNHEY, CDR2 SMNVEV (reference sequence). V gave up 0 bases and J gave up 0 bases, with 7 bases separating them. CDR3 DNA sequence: TGTGCCAGCAGTTTATCCCAGGGGAGCACAGATACGCAGTATTTT. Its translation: CASSLSQGSTDTQYF.

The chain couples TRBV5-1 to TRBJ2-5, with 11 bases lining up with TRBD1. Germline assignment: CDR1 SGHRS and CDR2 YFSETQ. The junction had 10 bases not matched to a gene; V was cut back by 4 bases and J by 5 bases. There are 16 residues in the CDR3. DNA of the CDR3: TGCGCCAGCAGCGCCGGACAGGGGGCAAATTGGGAGACCCAGTACTTC. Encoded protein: CASSAGQGANWETQYF. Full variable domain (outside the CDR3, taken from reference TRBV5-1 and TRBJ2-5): KAGVTQTPRYLIKTRGQQVTLSCSPISGHRSVSWYQQTPGQGLQFLFEYFSETQRNKGNFPGRFSGRQFSNSRSEMNVSTLELGDSALYLCASSAGQGANWETQYFGPGTRLLVL.

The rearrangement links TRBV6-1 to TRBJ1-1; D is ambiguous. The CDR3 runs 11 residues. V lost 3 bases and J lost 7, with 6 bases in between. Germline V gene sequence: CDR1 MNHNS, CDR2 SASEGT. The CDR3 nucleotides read TGTGCCAGCAGTGACGGTTATGAAGCTTTCTTT. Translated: CASSDGYEAFF.

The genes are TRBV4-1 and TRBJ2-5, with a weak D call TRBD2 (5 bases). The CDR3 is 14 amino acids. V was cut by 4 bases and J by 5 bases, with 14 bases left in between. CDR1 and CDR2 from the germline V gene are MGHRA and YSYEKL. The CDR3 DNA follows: TGCGCCAGCAGCCCTGGGAGCCCTCCGGAGACCCAGTACTTC. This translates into CASSPGSPPETQYF.

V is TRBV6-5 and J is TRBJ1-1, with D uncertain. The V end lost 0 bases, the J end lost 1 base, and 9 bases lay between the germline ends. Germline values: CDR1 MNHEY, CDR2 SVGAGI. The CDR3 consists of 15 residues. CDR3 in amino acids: CASSYSWAENTEAFF. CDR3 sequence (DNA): TGTGCCAGCAGTTACTCTTGGGCAGAGAACACTGAAGCTTTCTTT.